These T cell receptor beta chains were read from a single sample in a study of siplizumab effects on memory and regulatory T cells. Clones were sequenced by immunoSEQ multiplex PCR, and TCRdb holds only the in-frame ones, with some missing. The repertoire holds more than 85,000 clones, with about 91% as singletons. Sample: Tregs sorted from blood. The receptor source for this set is a human donor in good health. CDR3s leave out the opening cysteine and the closing phenylalanine or tryptophan. Some rows mark clone size as missing; the rest say once, few, many or name a class of expanded clone.

TRBJ1-5,NA,TRBV28,ASSLLGSHQPQH
TRBJ2-1,NA,TRBV15,ATSRGTSEQF
TRBJ1-2,few,TRBV2,ASMGQLGYT
TRBJ2-7,NA,TRBV6-6,ASSYPLGAGTYEQY
TRBJ2-1,few,TRBV9,ASSVGLAGGREQF
TRBJ2-3,NA,TRBV19,ASSMKGVVTDTQY
TRBJ2-7,NA,TRBV7-3,ASSPRYRAYEQY
TRBJ2-3,NA,TRBV7-8,ASSLRLAGGSWG
TRBJ2-7,NA,TRBV19,ASRNLPGQAYEQY
TRBJ1-1,NA,TRBV10-3,AISDGTGPAF
TRBJ2-7,NA,TRBV5-5,ASSLQGATPYEQY
TRBJ1-2,once,TRBV20-1,SARVHYGYT
TRBJ2-1,NA,TRBV6-1,ASSSDRDVRNEQF
TRBJ2-7,few,TRBV19,ASSIVGARQY
TRBJ2-6,NA,TRBV19,ASSTGTGGSGANVLT
TRBJ2-1,once,TRBV10-3,AISVTGTNYNEQF
TRBJ1-4,NA,TRBV6-4,ASGSRVGTNEKLF
TRBJ1-2,NA,TRBV19,ASTPPKTPPIGYGYT
TRBJ1-1,NA,TRBV6-6,ASSYPEGGRTEAF
TRBJ2-7,NA,TRBV29-1,SVEGRRLGEQY
TRBJ2-5,NA,TRBV15,ATSRDKGAGETQY
TRBJ1-1,NA,TRBV28,ASDEGRDTEAF
TRBJ2-6,NA,TRBV5-1,ASSLLRRGVGANVLT
TRBJ2-1,NA,TRBV29-1,SAGTSGSGNEQF
TRBJ1-2,NA,TRBV11-2,ASSLDPRQGSYGYT
TRBJ2-2,NA,TRBV2,ASGPSFWRTSNTGELF
TRBJ1-3,NA,TRBV27,ASSSSTGTGNTIY
TRBJ2-1,NA,TRBV9,ASSVGNRAGQRTEQF
TRBJ2-2,NA,TRBV4-1,ASSPPRRLAGNRYTGELF
TRBJ2-1,NA,TRBV19,ASSAPPAGSGRRNEQF
TRBJ2-1,NA,TRBV10-1,ASSELTGVGNNEQF
TRBJ1-5,NA,TRBV10-3,ATGQGDNQPQH
TRBJ1-1,NA,TRBV10-3,AISVEGNTEAF
TRBJ2-4,NA,TRBV28,ASSPTGKGAKNIQY
TRBJ1-1,NA,TRBV10-3,AIQGSRGTEAF
TRBJ1-4,few,TRBV19,ASSIDTNREKLF
TRBJ1-2,NA,TRBV25-1,ASSELANYGYT
TRBJ2-5,NA,TRBV28,ASSLWTAQETQY
TRBJ2-1,NA,TRBV29-1,SVNRGFGNNEQF
TRBJ1-2,NA,TRBV15,ATSRDSTRGRFYGYT
TRBJ2-7,NA,TRBV7-7,ASSLAQKPYEQY
TRBJ1-3,NA,TRBV7-8,ASSLVGPSGNTIY
TRBJ1-4,NA,TRBV19,ASSMGLDREKLF
TRBJ2-1,NA,TRBV5-1,ASSLDGNEQF
TRBJ1-2,NA,TRBV28,ASSFFWTDYGYT
TRBJ1-1,NA,TRBV19,ASSIDLGTNTEAF
TRBJ2-5,NA,TRBV6-5,ASKPTRQETQY
TRBJ2-6,NA,TRBV25-1,ASSSPHSASGANVLT
TRBJ2-5,NA,TRBV7-2,ATGVGGLETQY
TRBJ1-1,NA,TRBV5-1,ASSLQGPNTEAF
TRBJ1-2,NA,TRBV5-1,ASSLVGTANYGYT
TRBJ2-2,NA,TRBV28,ASSPTGSRQGGHTGELF
TRBJ1-1,NA,TRBV7-9,ASSWRGQNTEAF